The clone carrying this TCR beta chain appeared a few times. Its antigen is unidentified. Germline lookup yields CDR1 MGHRA and CDR2 YSYEKL. This CDR3 contains 15 residues. V shed 6 bases and J 5 bases; nucleotides not matched to a gene: 10. This sample stems from a study of cytomegalovirus exposure and HLA in healthy donors. About the study: A prior analysis found 100 million to 140 million unique TCR beta sequences from some 200 million T cells. General study results and limits: Reports state that TCR beta sequences accurately predicted most subjects' HLA-A and HLA-B alleles. Common viral pathogens were later found to be apparently linked to several of the most significant clusters.

Both 60 Vbeta primers and 13 Jbeta primers went into the PCR. The protocol was immunoSEQ multiplex PCR, while the TCRdb copy is restricted to in-frame clones and leaves out a portion. The sample contains roughly 100,000 clones, 78% of which appear only once. The rearrangement links TRBV4-1 to TRBJ2-5; 9 bases agree with TRBD1. The receptor's source is a man between 25 and 39 years old in good health and CMV-seronegative. Source material: PBMCs. CDR3 bases: TGCGCCAGCAGTCTTCCGGGACAGGGTGTGGAGACCCAGTACTTC. It is translated as CASSLPGQGVETQYF.